A selection of T cell receptor beta chains follows, all from one sample in a study of read filtering for tumor transcriptome and immune sequencing. TCRdb fed the reads into MiXCR, producing one record per CDR3 protein. The sample includes under 35,000 distinct CDR3 sequences, around a sixth of them seen just once. The material sequenced was a population of CD138-negative cells sorted from bone marrow. These receptors were obtained from a donor aged 40 or older with multiple myeloma. CDR3s include the opening cysteine and the closing phenylalanine or tryptophan. Each record gives: D gene, V gene, J gene, clone size, CDR3 DNA, CDR3 protein. The D gene is left open where the match is weak. A row's size may be missing; if present it is once, few, many or a size class.

D: -
V: TRBV4-1
J: TRBJ2-1
size: few
DNA: TGCGCCAGCAGTCGAGGGCCCTCACTTTCCTACCATGATCAGTTCTTC
CDR3: CASSRGPSLSYHDQFF

D: -
V: TRBV4-1
J: TRBJ2-5
size: many
DNA: TGCGCCAGCAGCCAAGACTCAGGGCACCAAGAGACCCAGTACTTC
CDR3: CASSQDSGHQETQYF

D: -
V: TRBV27
J: TRBJ2-7
size: many
DNA: TGTGCCAGCGGAGAAGCAGGGGACGGCCTGAGCGACGAGCAGTACTTC
CDR3: CASGEAGDGLSDEQYF

D: -
V: TRBV11-2
J: TRBJ2-5
size: -
DNA: TGTGCCAGCAGCTTAAGGGGTTCCTTAAACCAAGAGACCCAGTACTTC
CDR3: CASSLRGSLNQETQYF

D: -
V: TRBV28
J: TRBJ2-7
size: many
DNA: TGTGCCAGCAGTGCTCAGGGGATGGCGGGGTACGAGCAGTACTTC
CDR3: CASSAQGMAGYEQYF

D: -
V: TRBV19
J: TRBJ1-5
size: few
DNA: TGTGCCAGTAGTACCGCAGGAAGGACGGATGATCTGCCCCAGCATTTT
CDR3: CASSTAGRTDDLPQHF

D: TRBD2
V: TRBV11-2
J: TRBJ2-1
size: many
DNA: TGTGCCAGCAGCTTTCTAGCGGGAGTGGGCAATGAGCAGTTCTTC
CDR3: CASSFLAGVGNEQFF

D: TRBD2
V: TRBV10-3
J: TRBJ2-3
size: once
DNA: TGTGCCATCAGTCGGACTAGCGGGGGTACAGGTACGCAGTATTTT
CDR3: CAISRTSGGTGTQYF

D: -
V: TRBV11-1
J: TRBJ1-1
size: many
DNA: TGTGCCAGCAGCTCTCCTGGGATTGGACACGTGAACACTGAAGCTTTCTTT
CDR3: CASSSPGIGHVNTEAFF

D: -
V: TRBV30
J: TRBJ2-1
size: medium-sized
DNA: TGTGCCTGGAGTGGTCCTCTCAGGGACGATGAGCAGTTCTTC
CDR3: CAWSGPLRDDEQFF

D: -
V: TRBV7-2
J: TRBJ2-7
size: many
DNA: TGTGCCAGCAGCCCCCCTGGCCCAGACCACGAGCAGTACTTC
CDR3: CASSPPGPDHEQYF

D: -
V: TRBV3-1
J: TRBJ2-1
size: medium-sized
DNA: TGTGCCAGCAGCCAAGTTGCAGGGAGCTCCTACAATGAGCAGTTCTTC
CDR3: CASSQVAGSSYNEQFF

D: -
V: TRBV18
J: TRBJ2-1
size: many
DNA: TGTGCCAGCTCACCGACTAAGACAGGCCCCTCCTACAATGAGCAGTTCTTC
CDR3: CASSPTKTGPSYNEQFF

D: -
V: TRBV6-1
J: TRBJ2-3
size: few
DNA: TGTGCCAGCAGTAGGGCAGTGGATAGCACAGATACGCAGTATTTT
CDR3: CASSRAVDSTDTQYF

D: TRBD2
V: TRBV4-2
J: TRBJ2-1
size: many
DNA: TGTGCCAGCAGCCAATCCTGGACTAGCGGGAGATATGAGCAGTTCTTC
CDR3: CASSQSWTSGRYEQFF

D: TRBD1
V: TRBV7-2
J: TRBJ1-1
size: many
DNA: TGTGCCAGCAGCTTAGTCGACAGGGGGACTGAAGCTTTCTTT
CDR3: CASSLVDRGTEAFF

D: TRBD1
V: TRBV19
J: TRBJ1-5
size: -
DNA: TGTGCCAGTGATCCTCGGAGGACAGGGGATCAGCCCCAGCATTTT
CDR3: CASDPRRTGDQPQHF

D: TRBD1
V: TRBV24-1
J: TRBJ1-2
size: many
DNA: TGTGCCACCAGTGATCCGGGACAGGCGGGAGGTGGCTACACCTTC
CDR3: CATSDPGQAGGGYTF

D: -
V: TRBV20-1
J: TRBJ2-1
size: many
DNA: TGCAGTGCTAGAGATCCCGATAGCGGAAATGAGCAGTTCTTC
CDR3: CSARDPDSGNEQFF

D: TRBD1
V: TRBV27
J: TRBJ1-3
size: many
DNA: TGTGCCAAGAGGGGGGGACAGACGGGAAACACCATATATTTT
CDR3: CAKRGGQTGNTIYF

D: -
V: TRBV11-1
J: TRBJ1-1
size: many
DNA: TGTGCCAGCAGCTTAGGGGGCCGGAACACTGAAGCTTTCTTT
CDR3: CASSLGGRNTEAFF

D: TRBD1
V: TRBV7-9
J: TRBJ1-4
size: -
DNA: TGTGCCAGCAGCCTGGGGGGACAGAATGAAAAACTGTTTTTT
CDR3: CASSLGGQNEKLFF

D: -
V: TRBV11-2
J: TRBJ2-1
size: -
DNA: TGTGCCAGCAGCTTAGCGGCCGCCAATGAGCAGTTCTTC
CDR3: CASSLAAANEQFF

D: -
V: TRBV9
J: TRBJ1-1
size: many
DNA: TGTGCCAGCAGCGTAGTACAGGGCGGCACTGAAGCTTTCTTT
CDR3: CASSVVQGGTEAFF

D: TRBD1
V: TRBV20-1
J: TRBJ1-6
size: many
DNA: TGCAGTGCTAGGGGGGGACAGGGAGGATCACCCCTCCACTTT
CDR3: CSARGGQGGSPLHF

D: -
V: TRBV7-2
J: TRBJ2-5
size: -
DNA: TGTGCCAGCAGCCCTGCGGGGCAGACGGGGGAGACCCAGTACTTC
CDR3: CASSPAGQTGETQYF

D: -
V: TRBV12-5
J: TRBJ2-1
size: many
DNA: TGTGCTAGTGGTTCCCCAGGGGGGGCTGACAATGAGCAGTTCTTC
CDR3: CASGSPGGADNEQFF

D: TRBD1
V: TRBV20-1
J: TRBJ2-2
size: many
DNA: TGCAGTGCTAGGGTACAGGGGGCGATTAACGCCGGGGAGCTGTTTTTT
CDR3: CSARVQGAINAGELFF

D: -
V: TRBV14
J: TRBJ2-3
size: many
DNA: TGTGCCAGCAGCCAAGATTGGGGGCGATCTAGCACAGATACGCAGTATTTT
CDR3: CASSQDWGRSSTDTQYF

D: TRBD2
V: TRBV7-2
J: TRBJ2-5
size: many
DNA: TGTGCCAGCAGCTTAGCTAGACTAGCGGGTGCAGAGACCCAGTACTTC
CDR3: CASSLARLAGAETQYF

D: TRBD2
V: TRBV4-2
J: TRBJ2-5
size: -
DNA: TGTGCCAGCAGCCAAGATACCAGCGGGGGGACTACCCAGTACTTC
CDR3: CASSQDTSGGTTQYF

D: -
V: TRBV11-2
J: TRBJ1-2
size: -
DNA: TGTGCCAGCAGCTTAGCCCCAGGCGGGGCTGGGTATGGCTACACCTTC
CDR3: CASSLAPGGAGYGYTF

D: TRBD2
V: TRBV27
J: TRBJ2-1
size: many
DNA: TGTGCCAGCTCTCCTAGCGGTCCCCCCTACAATGAGCAGTTCTTC
CDR3: CASSPSGPPYNEQFF

D: -
V: TRBV4-2
J: TRBJ2-7
size: many
DNA: TGTGCCAGCAGCCAAGTAGGAGGGACCCGATACGAGCAGTACTTC
CDR3: CASSQVGGTRYEQYF

D: -
V: TRBV5-1
J: TRBJ2-2
size: many
DNA: TGCGCCAGCAGCCCTTCGGACAGTCGGATCACCGGGGAGCTGTTTTTT
CDR3: CASSPSDSRITGELFF

D: -
V: TRBV2
J: TRBJ1-5
size: -
DNA: TGTGCCAGCAGAGGACTAGCGGGGAGGCAGGATACGCAGCATTTT
CDR3: CASRGLAGRQDTQHF

D: -
V: TRBV20-1
J: TRBJ2-2
size: -
DNA: TGCAGTGCTAGAGTTTGGGGCAGGGAAGTTTCCGGGGAGCTGTTTTTT
CDR3: CSARVWGREVSGELFF

D: TRBD1
V: TRBV20-1
J: TRBJ1-1
size: many
DNA: TGCAGTGCTAGGGAGGGGGCGAGGAGTGCTGAAGCTTTCTTT
CDR3: CSAREGARSAEAFF

D: -
V: TRBV2
J: TRBJ2-1
size: many
DNA: TGTGCCAGCACCATGAGGGAGAACCCCAATGAGCAGTTCTTC
CDR3: CASTMRENPNEQFF

D: -
V: TRBV5-4
J: TRBJ2-5
size: many
DNA: TGTGCCAGCAGCGTTATTGGACGGAAAGAGACCCAGTACTTC
CDR3: CASSVIGRKETQYF

D: -
V: TRBV11-2
J: TRBJ2-7
size: many
DNA: TGTGCCAGCAGCCCCGACAGGTTCCTTTACGAGCAGTACTTC
CDR3: CASSPDRFLYEQYF

D: -
V: TRBV7-2
J: TRBJ2-3
size: many
DNA: TGTGCCAGCAGCTTAGCGCTCAGCGGGCCGCGCACAGATACGCAGTATTTT
CDR3: CASSLALSGPRTDTQYF

D: TRBD1
V: TRBV30
J: TRBJ2-7
size: -
DNA: TGTGTCTGGGACAGGGGGCGCCCCGACGAGCAGTACTTC
CDR3: CVWDRGRPDEQYF

D: -
V: TRBV20-1
J: TRBJ1-1
size: many
DNA: TGCAGTGCTAGAGATTTCCACAGAGGGAACACTGAAGCTTTCTTT
CDR3: CSARDFHRGNTEAFF

D: TRBD2
V: TRBV5-1
J: TRBJ2-3
size: many
DNA: TGCGCCAGCGGGACTAGCGGGGAAAGCACAGATACGCAGTATTTT
CDR3: CASGTSGESTDTQYF